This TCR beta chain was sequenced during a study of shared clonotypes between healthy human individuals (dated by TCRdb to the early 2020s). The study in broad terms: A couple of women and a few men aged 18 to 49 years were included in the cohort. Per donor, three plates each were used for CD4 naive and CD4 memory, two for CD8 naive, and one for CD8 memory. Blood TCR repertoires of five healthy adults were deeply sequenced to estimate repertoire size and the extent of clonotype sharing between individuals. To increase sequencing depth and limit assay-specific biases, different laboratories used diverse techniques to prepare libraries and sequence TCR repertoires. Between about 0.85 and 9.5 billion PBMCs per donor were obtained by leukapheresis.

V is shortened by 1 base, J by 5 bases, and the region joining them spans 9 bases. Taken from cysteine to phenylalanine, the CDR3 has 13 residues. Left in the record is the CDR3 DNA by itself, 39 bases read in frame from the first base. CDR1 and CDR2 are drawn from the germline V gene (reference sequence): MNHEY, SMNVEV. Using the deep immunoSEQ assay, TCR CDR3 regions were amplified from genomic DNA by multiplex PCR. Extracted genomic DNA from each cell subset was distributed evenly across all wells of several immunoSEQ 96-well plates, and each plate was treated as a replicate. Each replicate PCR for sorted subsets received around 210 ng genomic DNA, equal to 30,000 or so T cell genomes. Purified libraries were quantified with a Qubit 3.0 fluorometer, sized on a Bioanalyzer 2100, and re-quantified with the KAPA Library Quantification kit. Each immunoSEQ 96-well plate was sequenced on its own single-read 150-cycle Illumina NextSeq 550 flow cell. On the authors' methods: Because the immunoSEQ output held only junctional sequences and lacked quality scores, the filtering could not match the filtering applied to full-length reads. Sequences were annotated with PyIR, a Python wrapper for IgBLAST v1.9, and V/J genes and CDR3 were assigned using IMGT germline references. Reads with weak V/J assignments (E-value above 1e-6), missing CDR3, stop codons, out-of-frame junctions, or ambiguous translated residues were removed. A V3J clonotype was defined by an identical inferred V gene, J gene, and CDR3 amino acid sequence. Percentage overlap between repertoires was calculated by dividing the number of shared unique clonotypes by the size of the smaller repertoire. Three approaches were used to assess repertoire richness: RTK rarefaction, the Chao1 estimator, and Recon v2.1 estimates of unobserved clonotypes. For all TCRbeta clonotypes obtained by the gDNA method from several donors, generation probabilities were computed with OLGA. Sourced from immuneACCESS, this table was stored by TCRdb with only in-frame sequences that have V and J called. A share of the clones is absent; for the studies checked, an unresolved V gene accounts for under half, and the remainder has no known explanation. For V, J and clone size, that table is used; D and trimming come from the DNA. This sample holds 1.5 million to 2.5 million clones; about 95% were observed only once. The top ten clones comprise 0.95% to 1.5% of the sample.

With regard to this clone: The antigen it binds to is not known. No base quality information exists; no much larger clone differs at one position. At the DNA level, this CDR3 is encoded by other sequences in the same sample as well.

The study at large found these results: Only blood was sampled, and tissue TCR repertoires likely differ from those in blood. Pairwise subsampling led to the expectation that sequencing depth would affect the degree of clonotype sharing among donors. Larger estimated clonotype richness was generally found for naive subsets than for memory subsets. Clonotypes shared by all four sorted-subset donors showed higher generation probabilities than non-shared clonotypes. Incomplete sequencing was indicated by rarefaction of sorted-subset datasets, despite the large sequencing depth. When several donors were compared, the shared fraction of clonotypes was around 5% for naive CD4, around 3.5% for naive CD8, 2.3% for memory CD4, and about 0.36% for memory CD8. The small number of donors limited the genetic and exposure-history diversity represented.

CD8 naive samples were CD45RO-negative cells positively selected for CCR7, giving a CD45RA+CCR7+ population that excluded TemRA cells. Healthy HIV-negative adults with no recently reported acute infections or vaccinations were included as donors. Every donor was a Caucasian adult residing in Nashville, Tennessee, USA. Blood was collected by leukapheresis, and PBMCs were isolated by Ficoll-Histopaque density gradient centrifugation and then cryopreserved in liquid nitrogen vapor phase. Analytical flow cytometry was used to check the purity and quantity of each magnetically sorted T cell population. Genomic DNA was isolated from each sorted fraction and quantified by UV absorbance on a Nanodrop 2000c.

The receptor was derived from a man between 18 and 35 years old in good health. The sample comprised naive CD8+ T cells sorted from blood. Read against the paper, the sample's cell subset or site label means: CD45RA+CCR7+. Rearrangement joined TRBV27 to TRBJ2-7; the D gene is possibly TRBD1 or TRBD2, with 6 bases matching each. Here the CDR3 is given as CASSLLGGDEQYF. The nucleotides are TGTGCCAGCAGTTTATTGGGGGGCGACGAGCAGTACTTC.